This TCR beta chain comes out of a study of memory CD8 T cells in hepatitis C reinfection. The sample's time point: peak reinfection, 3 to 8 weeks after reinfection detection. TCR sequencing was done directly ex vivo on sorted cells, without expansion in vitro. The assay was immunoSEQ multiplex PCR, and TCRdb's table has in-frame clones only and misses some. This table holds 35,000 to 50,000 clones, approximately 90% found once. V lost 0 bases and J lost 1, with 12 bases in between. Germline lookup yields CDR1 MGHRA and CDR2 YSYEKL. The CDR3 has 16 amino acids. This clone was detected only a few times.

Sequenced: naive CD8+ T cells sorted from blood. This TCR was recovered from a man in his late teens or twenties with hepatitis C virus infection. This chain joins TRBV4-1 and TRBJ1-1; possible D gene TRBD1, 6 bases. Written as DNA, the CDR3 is TGCGCCAGCAGCCAAGATTGGGGGCTAGGGAACACTGAAGCTTTCTTT. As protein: CASSQDWGLGNTEAFF.